This T cell receptor (beta chain) was recorded in a study of T cells after posttransplantation cyclophosphamide. V was shortened by 8 bases and J by 1 base, with 17 bases between the two germline ends. Germline V lookup: CDR1 KGHSH, CDR2 LQKENI. The CDR3 has 16 amino acids. There are many counts of this clone. The protocol was immunoSEQ multiplex PCR, while the TCRdb copy is restricted to in-frame clones and leaves out a portion. Observed in the sample are approximately 12,000 clones, none of them singletons. Treatment was busulfan-fludarabine conditioning, a marrow graft, and cyclophosphamide on days +3 and +4.

Sequences were derived from PBMCs, sampled after allogeneic stem cell transplant with posttransplant cyclophosphamide. The V call is TRBV18, the J call TRBJ2-2, with D tentatively TRBD2 (5 bases). This sequence originates from a female patient in her forties or fifties who received an allogeneic stem cell transplant from a related donor, was CMV-positive, and had acute GVHD only. Among the T cells, some may be from the graft donor. Here the CDR3 reads CASPQVFGENTGELFF. CDR3 coding DNA: TGTGCCAGCCCACAAGTTTTCGGGGAGAACACCGGGGAGCTGTTTTTT.